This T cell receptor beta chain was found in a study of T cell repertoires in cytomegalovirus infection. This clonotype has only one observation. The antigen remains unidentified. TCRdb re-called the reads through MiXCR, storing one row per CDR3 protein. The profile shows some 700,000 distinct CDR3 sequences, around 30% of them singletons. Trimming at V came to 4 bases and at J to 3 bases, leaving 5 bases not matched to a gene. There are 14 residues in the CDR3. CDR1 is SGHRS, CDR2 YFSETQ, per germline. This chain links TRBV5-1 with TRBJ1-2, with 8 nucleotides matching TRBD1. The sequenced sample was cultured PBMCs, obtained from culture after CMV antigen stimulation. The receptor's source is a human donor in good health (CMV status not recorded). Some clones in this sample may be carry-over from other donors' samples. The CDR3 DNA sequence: TGCGCCAGCAGCCGGACAGGGAGTCACTATGGCTACACCTTC. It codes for CASSRTGSHYGYTF.